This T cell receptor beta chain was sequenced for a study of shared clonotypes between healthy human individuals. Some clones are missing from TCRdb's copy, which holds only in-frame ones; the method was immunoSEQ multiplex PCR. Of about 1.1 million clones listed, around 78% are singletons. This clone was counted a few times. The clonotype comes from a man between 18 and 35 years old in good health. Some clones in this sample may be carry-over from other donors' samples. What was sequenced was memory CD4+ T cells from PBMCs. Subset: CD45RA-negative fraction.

CDR3 coding DNA: TGTGCCAGCAGCTCTAACAGGGTAACGAGGGGCTACACCTTC. This gives the protein CASSSNRVTRGYTF. The chain uses TRBV5-6 and TRBJ1-2; D is perhaps TRBD1 (6 bases). This CDR3 has 14 residues. From germline, CDR1 is SGHDT and CDR2 YYEEEE. Deletions cut 3 bases from V and 8 bases from J, with 17 bases between.